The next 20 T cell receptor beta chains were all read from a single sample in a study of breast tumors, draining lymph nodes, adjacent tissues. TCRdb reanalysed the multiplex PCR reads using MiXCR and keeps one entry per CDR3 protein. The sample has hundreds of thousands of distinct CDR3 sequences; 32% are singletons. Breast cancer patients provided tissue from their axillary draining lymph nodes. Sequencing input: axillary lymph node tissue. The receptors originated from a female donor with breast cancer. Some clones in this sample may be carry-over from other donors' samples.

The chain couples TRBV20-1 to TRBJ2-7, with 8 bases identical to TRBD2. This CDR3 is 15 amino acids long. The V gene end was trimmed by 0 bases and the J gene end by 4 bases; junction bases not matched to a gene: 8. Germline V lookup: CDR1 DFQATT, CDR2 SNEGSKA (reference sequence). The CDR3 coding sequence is TGCAGTGCTAGAGATCTGGGTAGCGGGACGTACGAGCAGTACTTC. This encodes CSARDLGSGTYEQYF.

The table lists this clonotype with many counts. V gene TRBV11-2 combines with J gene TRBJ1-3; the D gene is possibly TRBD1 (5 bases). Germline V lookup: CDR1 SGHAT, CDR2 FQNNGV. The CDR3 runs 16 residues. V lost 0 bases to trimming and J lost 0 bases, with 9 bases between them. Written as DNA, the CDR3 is TGTGCCAGCAGCTTAGACCGAGGGGCCTCTGGAAACACCATATATTTT. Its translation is CASSLDRGASGNTIYF.

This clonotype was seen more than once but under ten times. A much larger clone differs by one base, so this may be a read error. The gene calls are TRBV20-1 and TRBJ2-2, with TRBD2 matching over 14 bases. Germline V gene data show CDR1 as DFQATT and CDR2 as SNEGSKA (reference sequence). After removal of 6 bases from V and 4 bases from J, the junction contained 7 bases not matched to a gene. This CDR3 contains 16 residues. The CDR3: CSAPGTSGSSTGELFF. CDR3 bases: TGCAGTGCGCCCGGGACTAGCGGGAGTTCCACCGGGGAGCTGTTTTTT.

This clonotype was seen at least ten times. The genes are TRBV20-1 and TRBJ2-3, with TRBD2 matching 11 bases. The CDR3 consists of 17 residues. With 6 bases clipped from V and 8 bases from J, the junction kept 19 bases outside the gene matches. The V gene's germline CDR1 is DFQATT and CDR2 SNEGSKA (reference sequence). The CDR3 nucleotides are TGCAGTGCCGACATCCCGGGTAGCGGGAGGGCCGGTGGTACGCAGTATTTT. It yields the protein CSADIPGSGRAGGTQYF.

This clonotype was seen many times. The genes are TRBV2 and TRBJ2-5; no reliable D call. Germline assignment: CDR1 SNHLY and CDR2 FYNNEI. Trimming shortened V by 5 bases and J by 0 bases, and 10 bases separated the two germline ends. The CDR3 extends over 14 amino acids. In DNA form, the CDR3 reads TGTGCCAGCAGTTCGCGTTGGGACCAAGAGACCCAGTACTTC. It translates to CASSSRWDQETQYF.

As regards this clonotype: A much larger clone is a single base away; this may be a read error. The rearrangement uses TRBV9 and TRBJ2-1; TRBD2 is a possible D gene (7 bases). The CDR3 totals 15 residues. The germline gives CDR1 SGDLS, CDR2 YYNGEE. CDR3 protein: CASTEGGGFYNEPFF. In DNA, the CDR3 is TGTGCCAGCACCGAGGGGGGGGGATTCTACAATGAGCCGTTCTTC. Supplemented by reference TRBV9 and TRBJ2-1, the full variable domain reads DSGVTQTPKHLITATGQRVTLRCSPRSGDLSVYWYQQSLDQGLQFLIQYYNGEERAKGNILERFSAQQFPDLHSELNLSSLELGDSALYFCASTEGGGFYNEPFFGPGTRLTVL.

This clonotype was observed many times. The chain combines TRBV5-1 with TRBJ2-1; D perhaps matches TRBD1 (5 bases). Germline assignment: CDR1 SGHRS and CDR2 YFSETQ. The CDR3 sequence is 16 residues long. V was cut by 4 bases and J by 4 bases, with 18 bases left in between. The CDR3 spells CASSPSAQGKYNEQFF. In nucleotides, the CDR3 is TGCGCCAGCAGCCCCTCAGCGCAGGGAAAGTACAATGAGCAGTTCTTC.

CDR3 nucleotide sequence: TGTGCCAGCAGCTCGAGCGGGGGAGTTGCTGGCTACACCTTC. It yields the protein CASSSSGGVAGYTF. The chain combines TRBV7-3 with TRBJ1-2; maybe TRBD1 (5 bases). V was shortened by 4 bases and J by 7 bases, with 16 bases between the two germline ends. CDR1 and CDR2 from the germline V gene are SGHTA and FQGTGA. CDR3 length: 14 residues.

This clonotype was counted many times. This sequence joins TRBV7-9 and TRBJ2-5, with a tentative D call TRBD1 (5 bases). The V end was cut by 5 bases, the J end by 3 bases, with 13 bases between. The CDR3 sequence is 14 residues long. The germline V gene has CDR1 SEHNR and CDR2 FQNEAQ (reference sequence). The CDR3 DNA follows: TGTGCCAGCAGCCCGACATTGACAGAAGAGACCCAGTACTTC. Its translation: CASSPTLTEETQYF.

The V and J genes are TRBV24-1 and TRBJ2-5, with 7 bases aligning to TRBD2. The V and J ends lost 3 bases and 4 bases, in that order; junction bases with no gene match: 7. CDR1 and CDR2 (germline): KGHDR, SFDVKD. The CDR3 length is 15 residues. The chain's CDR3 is CATSDLKGRGETQYF. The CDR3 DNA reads TGTGCCACCAGTGATCTGAAGGGGAGGGGAGAGACCCAGTACTTC.

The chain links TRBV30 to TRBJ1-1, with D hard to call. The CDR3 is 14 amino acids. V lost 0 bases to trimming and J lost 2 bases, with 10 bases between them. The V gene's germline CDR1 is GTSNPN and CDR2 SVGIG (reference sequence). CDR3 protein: CAWSVKGFNTEAFF. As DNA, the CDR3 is TGTGCCTGGAGTGTAAAGGGCTTCAACACTGAAGCTTTCTTT.

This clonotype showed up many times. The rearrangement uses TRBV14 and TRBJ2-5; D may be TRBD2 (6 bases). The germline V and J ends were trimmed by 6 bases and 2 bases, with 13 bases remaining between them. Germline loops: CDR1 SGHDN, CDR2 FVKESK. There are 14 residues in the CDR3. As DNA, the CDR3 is TGTGCCAGCAGGAGGTCTAGCGAACAAGAGACCCAGTACTTC. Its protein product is CASRRSSEQETQYF.

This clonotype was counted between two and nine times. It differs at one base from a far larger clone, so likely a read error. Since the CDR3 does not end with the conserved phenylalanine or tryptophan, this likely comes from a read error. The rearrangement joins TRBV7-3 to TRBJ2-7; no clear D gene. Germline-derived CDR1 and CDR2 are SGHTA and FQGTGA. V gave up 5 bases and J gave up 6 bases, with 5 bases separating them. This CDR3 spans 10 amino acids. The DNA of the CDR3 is TGTGCCAGCAGCGGCGCCGAGCAGTACCTC. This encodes CASSGAEQYL.

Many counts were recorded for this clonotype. The CDR3 DNA reads as TGTGCCAGCCGGGGGCCACTCAATGAGCAGTTCTTC. It specifies CASRGPLNEQFF. V gene TRBV7-8 combines with J gene TRBJ2-1; D is perhaps TRBD1 or TRBD2 (6 bases each). Germline values: CDR1 SGHVS, CDR2 FQNEAQ. The CDR3 contains 12 residues. Trimming left V 8 bases short and J 6 bases short, with 11 bases between.

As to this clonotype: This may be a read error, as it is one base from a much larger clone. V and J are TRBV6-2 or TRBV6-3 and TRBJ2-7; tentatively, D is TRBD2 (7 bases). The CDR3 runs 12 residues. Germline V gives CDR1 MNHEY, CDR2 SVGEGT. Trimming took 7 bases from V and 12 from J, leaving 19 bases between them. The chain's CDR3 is CASTTSGTMRYF. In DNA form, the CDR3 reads TGTGCCAGCACGACGAGCGGGACAATGCGGTACTTC.

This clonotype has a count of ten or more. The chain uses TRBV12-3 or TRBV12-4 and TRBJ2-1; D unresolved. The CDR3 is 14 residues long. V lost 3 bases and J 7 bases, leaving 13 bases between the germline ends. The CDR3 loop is CASSFRLVRNEQFF. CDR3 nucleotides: TGTGCCAGCAGTTTCCGGCTAGTGAGGAATGAGCAGTTCTTC.

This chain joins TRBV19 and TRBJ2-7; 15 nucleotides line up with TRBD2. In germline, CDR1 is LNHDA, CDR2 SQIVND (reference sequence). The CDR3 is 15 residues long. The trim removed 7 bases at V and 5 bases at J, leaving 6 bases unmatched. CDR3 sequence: CASTGLAGGPHEQYF. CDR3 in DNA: TGTGCCAGTACTGGACTAGCGGGAGGGCCCCACGAGCAGTACTTC.

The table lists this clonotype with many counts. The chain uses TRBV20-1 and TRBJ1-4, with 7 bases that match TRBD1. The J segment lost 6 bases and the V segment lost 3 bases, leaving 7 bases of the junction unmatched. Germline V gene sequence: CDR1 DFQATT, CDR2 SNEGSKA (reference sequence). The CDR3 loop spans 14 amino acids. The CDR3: CSASPTGFYEKLFF. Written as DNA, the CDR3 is TGCAGTGCTAGCCCGACAGGGTTCTATGAAAAACTGTTTTTT.

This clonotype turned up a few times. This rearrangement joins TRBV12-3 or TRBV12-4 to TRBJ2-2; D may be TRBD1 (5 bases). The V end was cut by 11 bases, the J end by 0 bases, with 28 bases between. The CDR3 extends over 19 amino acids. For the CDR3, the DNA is TGTGCCGGCAACCCAGGGTTCCTCCCCTACCTAACGAACACCGGGGAGCTGTTTTTT. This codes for CAGNPGFLPYLTNTGELFF.

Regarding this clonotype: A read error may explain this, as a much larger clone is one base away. The CDR3 DNA is TGTGCCAGCTCACCAAGGGCAGGGGATGAAAGACTGTTTTTT. Translated: CASSPRAGDERLFF. The rearrangement joins TRBV18 to TRBJ1-4; possible D gene TRBD1, 6 bases. Germline CDR1 KGHSH, CDR2 LQKENI. This CDR3 spans 14 amino acids.